The T cell receptor beta chain described here comes from a study of lymphopenia after photon versus proton radiotherapy. V lost 0 bases to trimming and J lost 0 bases, with 8 bases between them. The CDR3 length is 15 residues. In germline, CDR1 is SGDLS, CDR2 YYNGEE. Method: immunoSEQ multiplex PCR; TCRdb's copy keeps in-frame clones and lacks some. The profile shows tens of thousands of clones, 84% of them singletons. The sample holds a few counts of this clone. The chain uses TRBV9 and TRBJ2-3; D is uncertain. This TCR was sampled from a man aged 55 to 69 with pancreatic cancer. Specimen: peripheral blood, collected from a patient treated with proton-based radiotherapy. The CDR3 protein is CASSVEWSSTDTQYF. In DNA, the CDR3 is TGTGCCAGCAGCGTAGAATGGTCTAGCACAGATACGCAGTATTTT.